This T cell receptor beta chain was sequenced in a study of blood T cell repertoires in COVID-19. Whole-study context: Two negative PCRs, clearance, or symptom resolution were required of recovered Cohort 3 donors. In each case, the material was cDNA or gDNA derived from T cells, B-cell-depleted T cells, or PBMCs.

Method: immunoSEQ multiplex PCR; TCRdb's copy keeps in-frame clones and lacks some. The table has 300,000 to 450,000 clones, roughly 86% seen once; the top ten hold 1.5% to 2.5%. Recruitment covered about 25 US areas and drew participants whose ages spanned roughly 18 to 100 years. V was trimmed by 8 bases and J by 3 bases, leaving 13 bases between them. The CDR3 totals 13 residues. Germline V gives CDR1 MNHNY, CDR2 SVGAGI (reference sequence). The rearrangement uses TRBV6-6 and TRBJ1-1; D unclear. This clonotype was obtained from a man in his forties or fifties in a cohort exposed to, infected with or recovered from COVID-19 (not recorded which). The sequenced sample consisted of PBMCs or T cells enriched from blood (not recorded which). CDR3 in amino acids: CASCASPDTEAFF. The CDR3 nucleotides read TGTGCCAGCTGCGCAAGCCCGGACACTGAAGCTTTCTTT.